This T cell receptor beta chain was documented in a study of vaccination and CD4 T cells after COVID-19. Looking at the study overall: There were two doses of either BNT162b2 or mRNA-1273 vaccine given to participants. The authors used overlapping spike peptides from SARS-CoV-2, HCoV-NL63, HCoV-OC43 and HCoV-229E to stimulate cells.

Broader study findings: For convalescent patients, a median about 86% of reactive clones surfaced exclusively after vaccination.

Treatment meaning: approximately 10-day PBMC culture with coronavirus spike peptide pools or control peptides (ViraFEST assay). The collection of CD4+ T cells from the unexposed donor took place before the COVID-19 pandemic (2011-2018). Of note for this clonotype: No antigen is known for it.

The assay that was used to sequence DNA from cultured CD4+ T cells was the Oncomine TCR Beta short-read assay. TCRdb re-called the PCR reads through MiXCR, storing one row per CDR3 protein. Among approximately 7,000 distinct CDR3 sequences listed, around two fifths were seen once. Trimming removed 5 bases at V and 8 bases at J, with 12 bases between. This CDR3 is 12 amino acids long. The chain links TRBV12-3 or TRBV12-4 to TRBJ1-1, with D unresolved. Specimen: CD4+ T cells from blood, cultured in vitro. This receptor was obtained from a human donor in good health. The CDR3 loop is CASSPRSREAFF. CDR3 coding DNA: TGTGCCAGCAGTCCACGCTCTAGGGAAGCTTTCTTT.